These 21 T cell receptor beta chains originate from one sample sequenced in a study of shared clonotypes between healthy human individuals. The repertoire was sequenced with immunoSEQ multiplex PCR; TCRdb's copy has only in-frame clones and lacks some. Seen here are under 2.5 million clones, 85% to 95% observed once, and the top ten hold 0.37%. Material for sequencing was naive CD4+ T cells from PBMCs. Subset reported: CD45RA+ positively selected. Every receptor here comes from a man in his late teens or twenties in good health. Some clones in this sample may be carry-over from other donors' samples.

The chain has TRBV30 and TRBJ1-2, with D perhaps TRBD1 (5 bases). This CDR3 contains 13 residues. V was pared by 4 bases and J by 4 bases, with 13 bases between. CDR1 is GTSNPN, CDR2 SVGIG, per germline (reference sequence). The CDR3 sequence: CAWIAGLGYGYTF. The DNA for the CDR3 is TGTGCCTGGATTGCAGGGCTCGGCTATGGCTACACCTTC.

J is TRBJ1-2 and V is TRBV5-4, with D perhaps TRBD1 (5 bases). This CDR3 is built from 14 residues. In germline, CDR1 is SGHNT, CDR2 YYREEE (reference sequence). Trimming left V 3 bases short and J 4 bases short, with 13 bases between. The CDR3 reads CASSSSREPYGYTF. The CDR3 DNA is TGTGCCAGCAGCTCATCCAGGGAACCCTATGGCTACACCTTC.

This sequence joins TRBV6-1 and TRBJ2-5, with D uncertain. Germline-derived CDR1 and CDR2 are MNHNS and SASEGT. V was shortened by 2 bases and J by 6 bases, with 16 bases between the two germline ends. CDR3 length: 15 amino acids. CDR3 region: CASSEFSQVLQTQYF. DNA of the CDR3: TGTGCCAGCAGTGAATTTAGTCAAGTGCTCCAGACCCAGTACTTC.

DNA of the CDR3: TGTGCCAGCAGTGAAACGGGAGGATCCTACAATGAGCAGTTCTTC. Protein sequence: CASSETGGSYNEQFF. The chain is built from TRBV6-1 and TRBJ2-1, with 7 bases fitting TRBD2. The length of the CDR3 is 15 residues. The germline CDR1 and CDR2 sequences are MNHNS and SASEGT. V lost 2 bases to trimming and J lost 1 base; unmatched junction nucleotides: 2.

CDR3 in amino acids: CASSKNSPGELFF. The CDR3, as DNA: TGTGCCAGCAGCAAAAATTCCCCCGGGGAGCTGTTTTTT. The rearrangement links TRBV21-1 to TRBJ2-2. TRBV21-1 is flagged as a pseudogene. The CDR3 has 13 amino acids.

CDR3 in DNA: TGTGCCAGCAGCTTAGATGTCGGGTATGAGCAGTTCTTC. Translation: CASSLDVGYEQFF. The J gene is TRBJ2-1, the V gene TRBV11-2, with D hard to call. Trimming left V 0 bases short and J 8 bases short, with 8 bases between. CDR3 size: 13 residues. Per germline, CDR1 SGHAT and CDR2 FQNNGV.

The CDR3 bases are TGCAGCGGGGGCAGACCCAATGAAAAACTGTTTTTT. This sequence encodes CSGGRPNEKLFF. This sequence joins TRBV29-1 and TRBJ1-4, with D perhaps TRBD1 (5 bases). CDR3 length equals 12 residues. CDR1 SQVTM and CDR2 ANQGSEA come from the germline V gene. V lost 7 bases and J 5 bases, leaving 11 bases between the germline ends.

A note on this clone: The sample holds other DNA sequences that translate to the same CDR3. The rearrangement joins TRBV27 to TRBJ1-2; no firm D call. The CDR3 is 13 residues long. Trimming removed 3 bases at V and 5 bases at J, with 10 bases between. Germline assignment: CDR1 MNHEY and CDR2 SMNVEV (reference sequence). The CDR3 protein is CASSFARGYGYTF. DNA for the CDR3: TGTGCCAGCAGTTTCGCCCGTGGATATGGCTACACCTTC.

The gene calls are TRBV28 and TRBJ2-5; 12 bases match TRBD1. The length of the CDR3 is 15 residues. Per germline, CDR1 MDHEN and CDR2 SYDVKM. The V segment lost 5 bases and the J segment 5 bases; nucleotides outside the gene matches: 6. CDR3 sequence (DNA): TGTGCCAGCAGTACCGGGACAGGGGGCTGGGAGACCCAGTACTTC. Its protein product is CASSTGTGGWETQYF.

V gene TRBV7-9 combines with J gene TRBJ2-7; D perhaps matches TRBD2 (6 bases). The V and J ends lost 9 bases and 4 bases respectively, with 13 bases between them. Germline V gene sequence: CDR1 SEHNR, CDR2 FQNEAQ (reference sequence). The CDR3 runs to 12 residues. The CDR3: CASGQGGYEQYF. The CDR3 coding sequence is TGTGCCAGTGGCCAGGGAGGATACGAGCAGTACTTC.

J is TRBJ1-2 and V is TRBV5-5, with a tentative D call TRBD1 (5 bases). V dropped 1 base and J dropped 2 bases, with 12 bases sitting between them. This CDR3 region has 15 residues. Looked up from germline, CDR1 is SGHKS and CDR2 is YYEKEE (reference sequence). This CDR3 is CASSLRQGGNYGYTF. The CDR3 nucleotides are TGTGCCAGCAGCTTGCGGCAGGGAGGAAACTATGGCTACACCTTC.

The chain recombines TRBV15 with TRBJ2-2; D is unresolved. V was shortened by 0 bases and J by 6 bases, with 5 bases between the two germline ends. CDR1 is LNHNV, CDR2 YYDKDF, per germline (reference sequence). This CDR3 is built from 13 residues. CDR3 residues: CATSRESAGELFF. DNA of the CDR3: TGTGCCACCAGCAGAGAGAGCGCCGGGGAGCTGTTTTTT.

V gene TRBV5-4 combines with J gene TRBJ2-5; D may correspond to TRBD1 or TRBD2 (5 bases each). The CDR3 has 14 residues. V lost 5 bases, J lost 3 bases, and 14 bases lay in between. Germline loops: CDR1 SGHNT, CDR2 YYREEE (reference sequence). The CDR3 loop reads CASRRPGPEETQYF. Here the CDR3 DNA reads TGTGCCAGCAGGCGTCCGGGACCAGAAGAGACCCAGTACTTC. Supplemented by reference TRBV5-4 and TRBJ2-5, the full variable domain reads ETGVTQSPTHLIKTRGQQVTLRCSSQSGHNTVSWYQQALGQGPQFIFQYYREEENGRGNFPPRFSGLQFPNYSSELNVNALELDDSALYLCASRRPGPEETQYFGPGTRLLVL.

The chain combines TRBV5-1 with TRBJ2-1; a weak D match, TRBD1 (6 bases). Trimming stripped 3 bases from V and 2 bases from J, with 18 bases between. Looked up from germline, CDR1 is SGHRS and CDR2 is YFSETQ. The CDR3 sequence is 17 residues long. CDR3 sequence (DNA): TGCGCCAGCAGCTATGCCGGCCAGGGGAAGCCCTACAATGAGCAGTTCTTC. This translates into CASSYAGQGKPYNEQFF.

This clone was seen more than once but under ten times. Other DNA sequences of this sample code for an identical CDR3. This rearrangement joins TRBV28 to TRBJ1-2; D unresolved. The V end lost 2 bases, the J end lost 4 bases, and 5 bases lay between the germline ends. The germline V gene has CDR1 MDHEN and CDR2 SYDVKM. The CDR3 is made up of 12 amino acids. The CDR3 nucleotides are TGTGCCAGCAGTTTAACGGGCTATGGCTACACCTTC. It codes for CASSLTGYGYTF.

In the case of this clone: Other DNA sequences within the sample encode an identical CDR3. This sequence joins TRBV6-5 and TRBJ2-3; 7 nucleotides agree with TRBD2. With V trimmed by 0 bases and J by 3 bases, 0 bases remained unmatched. CDR1 and CDR2 from the germline V gene are MNHEY and SVGAGI. The CDR3 covers 14 residues. CDR3 coding DNA: TGTGCCAGCAGTTACTCTAGCGGGACAGATACGCAGTATTTT. This gives the protein CASSYSSGTDTQYF.

Concerning this clone: The identical CDR3 is also encoded by other nucleotide sequences in the sample. J is TRBJ2-5 and V is TRBV28, with D uncertain. Germline V gene data show CDR1 as MDHEN and CDR2 as SYDVKM. With 2 bases removed from V and 4 bases from J, the gap between germline ends came to 5 bases. The CDR3 length is 12 residues. The CDR3 DNA follows: TGTGCCAGCAGTTTAAGCGCAGAGACCCAGTACTTC. This gives the protein CASSLSAETQYF.

V gene TRBV28 combines with J gene TRBJ2-7; 7 bases are a match to TRBD2. Trimming at V came to 3 bases and at J to 2 bases, leaving 13 bases not matched to a gene. Germline V gene sequence: CDR1 MDHEN, CDR2 SYDVKM. The CDR3 sequence is 17 residues long. CDR3 loop: CASSFPPIGGGAYEQYF. As DNA, the CDR3 is TGTGCCAGCAGTTTCCCCCCAATCGGGGGAGGGGCCTACGAGCAGTACTTC.

Points on this clone: In the same sample, other DNA sequences code for this CDR3. This CDR3 reads CSPSGSYEQYF. The DNA of the CDR3 is TGCAGTCCCTCAGGGAGCTACGAGCAGTACTTC. V gene TRBV20-1 combines with J gene TRBJ2-7; perhaps D is TRBD1 or TRBD2 (5 bases each). CDR3 length equals 11 residues. Germline V gene data show CDR1 as DFQATT and CDR2 as SNEGSKA (reference sequence). V was trimmed by 8 bases and J by 3 bases, leaving 11 bases between them.

The chain employs TRBV28 and TRBJ2-7, with D possibly called TRBD1 or TRBD2 (5 bases each). The CDR3 consists of 15 residues. The V end was cut by 6 bases, the J end by 0 bases, with 15 bases between. Germline V gene sequence: CDR1 MDHEN, CDR2 SYDVKM. CDR3 in DNA: TGTGCCAGCAGAGACCCTGGGGGTGCCTCCTACGAGCAGTACTTC. The encoded protein is CASRDPGGASYEQYF.

The CDR3: CASSGQTGSGNTIYF. In DNA, the CDR3 is TGCGCCAGCAGCGGGCAGACAGGGTCAGGAAACACCATATATTTT. The chain links TRBV5-1 to TRBJ1-3, with 7 bases identical to TRBD1. V trimming: 4 bases; J trimming: 4 bases; junction bases outside the gene matches: 8. Looked up from germline, CDR1 is SGHRS and CDR2 is YFSETQ. The CDR3 extends over 15 amino acids.